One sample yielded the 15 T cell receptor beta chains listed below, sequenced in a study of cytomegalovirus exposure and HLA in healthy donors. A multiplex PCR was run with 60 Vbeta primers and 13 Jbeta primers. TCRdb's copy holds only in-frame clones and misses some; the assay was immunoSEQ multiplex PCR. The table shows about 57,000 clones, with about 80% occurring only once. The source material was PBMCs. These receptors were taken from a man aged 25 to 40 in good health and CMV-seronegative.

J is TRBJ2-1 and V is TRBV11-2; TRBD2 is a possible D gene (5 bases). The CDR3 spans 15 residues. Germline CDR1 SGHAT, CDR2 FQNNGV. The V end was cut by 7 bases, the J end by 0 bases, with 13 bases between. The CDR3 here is CASNYSESSYNEQFF. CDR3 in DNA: TGTGCCAGCAACTATAGCGAGAGCTCCTACAATGAGCAGTTCTTC.

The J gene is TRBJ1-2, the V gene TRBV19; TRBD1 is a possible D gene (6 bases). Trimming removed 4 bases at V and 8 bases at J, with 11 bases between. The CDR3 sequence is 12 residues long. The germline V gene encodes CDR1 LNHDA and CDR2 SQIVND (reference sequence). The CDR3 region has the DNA TGTGCCAGTAGTACCGACAGGCGCGGCTACACCTTC. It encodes CASSTDRRGYTF.

This CDR3 is CASSQVLAGRYNEQFF. As DNA, the CDR3 is TGCGCCAGCAGCCAAGTACTAGCGGGACGGTACAATGAGCAGTTCTTC. This rearrangement joins TRBV4-1 to TRBJ2-1; 10 bases map to TRBD2. The J segment lost 4 bases and the V segment lost 1 base, leaving 4 bases of the junction unmatched. This CDR3 contains 16 residues. Germline values: CDR1 MGHRA, CDR2 YSYEKL.

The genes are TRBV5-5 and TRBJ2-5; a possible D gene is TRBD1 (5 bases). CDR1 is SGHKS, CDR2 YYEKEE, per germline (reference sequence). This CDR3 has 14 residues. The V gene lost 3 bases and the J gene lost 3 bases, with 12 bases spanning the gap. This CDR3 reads CASSSDIWEETQYF. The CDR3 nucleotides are TGTGCCAGCAGCTCGGACATATGGGAAGAGACCCAGTACTTC.

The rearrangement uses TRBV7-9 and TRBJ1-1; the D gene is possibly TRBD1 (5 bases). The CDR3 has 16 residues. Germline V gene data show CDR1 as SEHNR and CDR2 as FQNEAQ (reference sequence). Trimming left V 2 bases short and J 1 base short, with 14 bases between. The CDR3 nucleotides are TGTGCCAGCAGCTTACGGGACGGGAGGGAGAACACTGAAGCTTTCTTT. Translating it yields CASSLRDGRENTEAFF.

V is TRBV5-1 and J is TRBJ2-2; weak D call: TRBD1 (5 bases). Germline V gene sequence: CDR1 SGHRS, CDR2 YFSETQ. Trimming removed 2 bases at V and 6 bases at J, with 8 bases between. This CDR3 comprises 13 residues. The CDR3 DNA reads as TGCGCCAGCAGCTTCGCAGGGTCCGGGGAGCTGTTTTTT. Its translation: CASSFAGSGELFF.

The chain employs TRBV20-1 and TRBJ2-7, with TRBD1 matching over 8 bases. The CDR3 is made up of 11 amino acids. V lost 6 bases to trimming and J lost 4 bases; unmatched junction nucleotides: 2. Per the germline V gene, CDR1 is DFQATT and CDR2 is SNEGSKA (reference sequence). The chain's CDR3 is CSARTGYEQYF. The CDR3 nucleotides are TGCAGTGCCCGGACAGGGTACGAGCAGTACTTC.

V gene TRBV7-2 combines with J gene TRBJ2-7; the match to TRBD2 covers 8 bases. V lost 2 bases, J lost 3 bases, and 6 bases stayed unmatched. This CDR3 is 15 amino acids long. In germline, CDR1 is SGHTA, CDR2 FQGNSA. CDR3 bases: TGTGCCAGCAGCTTACGCAGCGGGAGTGTCTACGAGCAGTACTTC. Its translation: CASSLRSGSVYEQYF.

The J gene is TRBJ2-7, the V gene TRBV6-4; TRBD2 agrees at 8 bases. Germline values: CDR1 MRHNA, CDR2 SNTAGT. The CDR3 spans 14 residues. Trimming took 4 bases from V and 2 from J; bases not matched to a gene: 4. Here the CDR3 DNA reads TGTGCCAGCAGTGCGGTAGCGGGAACCTACGAGCAGTACTTC. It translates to CASSAVAGTYEQYF.

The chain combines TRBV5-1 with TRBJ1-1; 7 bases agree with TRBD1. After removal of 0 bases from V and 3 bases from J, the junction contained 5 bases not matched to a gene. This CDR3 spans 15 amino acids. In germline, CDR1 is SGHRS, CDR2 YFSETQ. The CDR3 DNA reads TGCGCCAGCAGCTTGGCCGGTCAGGGGGACACTGAAGCTTTCTTT. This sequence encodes CASSLAGQGDTEAFF.

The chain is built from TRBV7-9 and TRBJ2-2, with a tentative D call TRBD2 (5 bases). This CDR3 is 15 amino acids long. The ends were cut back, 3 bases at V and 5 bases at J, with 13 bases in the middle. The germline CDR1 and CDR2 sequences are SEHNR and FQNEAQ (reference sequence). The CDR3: CASSLAASWTGELFF. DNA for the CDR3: TGTGCCAGCAGCTTGGCGGCTAGCTGGACCGGGGAGCTGTTTTTT.

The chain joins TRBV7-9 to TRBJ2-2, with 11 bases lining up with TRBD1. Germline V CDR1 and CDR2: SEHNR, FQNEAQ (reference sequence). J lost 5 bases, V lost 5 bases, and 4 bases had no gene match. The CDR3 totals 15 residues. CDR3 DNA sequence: TGTGCCAGCAGCGCGGACAGGGGGCAAACCGGGGAGCTGTTTTTT. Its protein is CASSADRGQTGELFF. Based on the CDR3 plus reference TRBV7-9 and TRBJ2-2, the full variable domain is DTGVSQNPRHKITKRGQNVTFRCDPISEHNRLYWYRQTLGQGPEFLTYFQNEAQLEKSRLLSDRFSAERPKGSFSTLEIQRTEQGDSAMYLCASSADRGQTGELFFGEGSRLTVL.

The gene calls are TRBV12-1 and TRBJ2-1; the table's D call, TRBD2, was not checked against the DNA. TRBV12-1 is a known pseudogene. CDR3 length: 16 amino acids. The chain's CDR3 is CASSFPTSGGFNEQFF. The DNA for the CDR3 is TGTGCCAGCAGCTTTCCCACTAGCGGGGGGTTCAATGAGCAGTTCTTC.

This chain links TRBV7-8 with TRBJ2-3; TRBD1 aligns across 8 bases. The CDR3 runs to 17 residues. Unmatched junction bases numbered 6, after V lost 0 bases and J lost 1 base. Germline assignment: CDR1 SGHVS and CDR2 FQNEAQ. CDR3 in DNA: TGTGCCAGCAGCTTAGCCGGGACAGGCCGGGGCACAGATACGCAGTATTTT. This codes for CASSLAGTGRGTDTQYF.

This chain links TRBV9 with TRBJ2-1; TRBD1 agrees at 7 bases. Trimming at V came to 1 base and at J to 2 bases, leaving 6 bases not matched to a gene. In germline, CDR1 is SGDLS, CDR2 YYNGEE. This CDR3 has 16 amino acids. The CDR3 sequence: CASSVSRDRAYNEQFF. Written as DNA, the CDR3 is TGTGCCAGCAGCGTAAGCAGAGACAGGGCCTACAATGAGCAGTTCTTC.